The 18 T cell receptor beta chains given below trace back to one sample, sequenced in a study of T cells in Graves' hyperthyroidism and ophthalmopathy (dated by TCRdb to between 2017 and 2020). The method was multiplex PCR. The sequencing machine was an Illumina HiSeq 2000. The TCR beta CDR3 regions were amplified from the RNA transcripts. A first-round RT-PCR of the TCR CDR3 used the HTBI primer set with the Qiagen OneStep RT-PCR kit. TCRdb reprocessed the public reads (quality trimming at Q25 with fastp, clone calling with MiXCR) and kept in-frame beta chains. CDR3 protein duplicates are merged, each entry listing the most common genes and DNA. Within this sample are approximately 590,000 distinct CDR3 sequences, with roughly 46% of them counted one time only. Of the sample, just over 8% falls within the top ten clones. Specimen: peripheral blood or thyroid tissue (not recorded which). Source of these receptors: a woman between 18 and 30 years old with Graves' hyperthyroidism. Donor details come from another sample of the same person, matched by shared clones.

This clonotype has a count of ten or more. This chain joins TRBV7-9 and TRBJ1-2, with D uncertain. Germline values: CDR1 SEHNR, CDR2 FQNEAQ (reference sequence). Trimming removed 0 bases at V and 13 bases at J, with 12 bases between. The CDR3 has 12 amino acids. The CDR3 region is CASSLADLSGTF. CDR3 DNA sequence: TGTGCCAGCAGCTTAGCGGACCTCTCGGGCACCTTC. The whole variable domain, filled in from reference TRBV7-9 and TRBJ1-2, reads DTGVSQNPRHKITKRGQNVTFRCDPISEHNRLYWYRQTLGQGPEFLTYFQNEAQLEKSRLLSDRFSAERPKGSFSTLEIQRTEQGDSAMYLCASSLADLSGTFGSGTRLTVV.

This clonotype was seen a single time. CDR3 DNA: TGTGCCAGCAGCGCCAATTACGAGGAGCAGTACTTC. It translates to CASSANYEEQYF. The gene calls are TRBV7-6 and TRBJ2-7; no definite D call. Trimming stripped 5 bases from V and 7 bases from J, with 12 bases between. The CDR3 is 12 residues long. Germline V lookup: CDR1 SGHVS, CDR2 FNYEAQ.

The rearrangement uses TRBV25-1 and TRBJ1-2; tentative D call: TRBD1 (6 bases). Germline V gene sequence: CDR1 MGHDK, CDR2 SYGVNS. V lost 0 bases and J 8 bases, leaving 10 bases between the germline ends. The CDR3 extends over 13 amino acids. CDR3 DNA: TGTGCCAGCAGTGAATATGGGGGCGACGGCTACACCTTC. Translating it yields CASSEYGGDGYTF.

This sequence joins TRBV7-9 and TRBJ1-2, with D maybe TRBD1 (6 bases). This CDR3 region has 15 residues. Germline V lookup: CDR1 SEHNR, CDR2 FQNEAQ (reference sequence). Trimming took off 6 bases at V and 1 base at J, with 15 bases between the two ends. The CDR3 sequence: CASSSRGRVNYGYTF. CDR3 sequence (DNA): TGTGCCAGCAGTTCCAGGGGCAGAGTTAACTATGGCTACACCTTC.

In the case of this clonotype: The CDR3 carries no conserved terminal phenylalanine or tryptophan, so it likely arises from a read error. No DNA is shown, since the ends of the CDR3 on it are uncertain; the CDR3 is the one TCRdb lists. The chain uses TRBV15 and TRBJ1-6. CDR1 is LNHNV, CDR2 YYDKDF, per germline (reference sequence). The CDR3 is 8 amino acids in total, end residues counted. The chain's CDR3 is CATSREYS.

The table lists this clonotype with many counts. This sequence joins TRBV24-1 and TRBJ2-5; D gene ambiguous. Germline V gene lookup returns CDR1 KGHDR and CDR2 SFDVKD. This CDR3 is 15 amino acids long. V lost 3 bases and J 3 bases, leaving 13 bases between the germline ends. CDR3 loop: CATSDPTEIEETQYF. The DNA for the CDR3 is TGTGCCACCAGTGATCCGACGGAGATCGAAGAGACCCAGTACTTC.

The rearrangement uses TRBV12-3 or TRBV12-4 and TRBJ2-6; D unclear. The CDR3 loop spans 15 amino acids. Between the trimmed V and J ends, which lost 3 bases and 0 bases, there was a span of 6 bases. CDR3 bases: TGTGCCAGCAGTTTTGCCAGCTCTGGGGCCAACGTCCTGACTTTC. Translation gives CASSFASSGANVLTF.

This chain links TRBV7-2 with TRBJ1-6; TRBD1 agrees at 8 bases. With 4 bases clipped from V and 9 bases from J, the junction kept 11 bases outside the gene matches. The CDR3 spans 16 residues. The germline V gene encodes CDR1 SGHTA and CDR2 FQGNSA. CDR3 coding DNA: TGTGCCAGCAGCTCCTGGAAGGACAGGGTGGCTTCACCCCTCCACTTT. This gives the protein CASSSWKDRVASPLHF. Full variable domain (remainder filled in from reference TRBV7-2 and TRBJ1-6): GAGVSQSPSNKVTEKGKDVELRCDPISGHTALYWYRQSLGQGLEFLIYFQGNSAPDKSGLPSDRFSAERTGGSVSTLTIQRTQQEDSAVYLCASSSWKDRVASPLHFGNGTRLTVT.

The rearrangement uses TRBV29-1 and TRBJ1-4; 9 nucleotides agree with TRBD1. The CDR3 covers 11 residues. Germline V lookup: CDR1 SQVTM, CDR2 ANQGSEA. The V gene end was trimmed by 6 bases and the J gene end by 14 bases; junction bases not matched to a gene: 7. The CDR3 spells CSVATGGSLFF. CDR3 coding DNA: TGCAGCGTCGCGACAGGGGGGAGTCTGTTTTTT.

This clonotype came up many times. The chain carries TRBV7-8 and TRBJ2-5; perhaps TRBD1 as D (5 bases). The CDR3 runs to 15 residues. V lost 0 bases and J 5 bases, leaving 13 bases between the germline ends. Germline CDR1 and CDR2: SGHVS and FQNEAQ. Here the CDR3 DNA reads TGTGCCAGCAGCTTAGCGCAGGGTTTAAGGGAGACCCAGTACTTC. Translating it yields CASSLAQGLRETQYF.

The sample holds many counts of this clonotype. The CDR3 spells CATSDPFRTGGSGYTF. CDR3 nucleotides: TGTGCCACCAGTGATCCCTTTCGGACAGGGGGCTCTGGCTACACCTTC. The rearrangement uses TRBV24-1 and TRBJ1-2; 11 bases line up with TRBD1. The CDR3 contains 16 residues. Germline values: CDR1 KGHDR, CDR2 SFDVKD. The ends lost 3 bases at V and 7 bases at J; junction bases unmatched: 9.

The sample holds a few counts of this clonotype. The J gene is TRBJ1-5, the V gene TRBV5-1; no definite D call. Germline CDR1 reads SGHRS; CDR2 reads YFSETQ. This CDR3 region has 14 residues. V was cut by 1 base and J by 5 bases, with 10 bases left in between. Here the CDR3 reads CASSLRAGDQPQHF. CDR3 in DNA: TGCGCCAGCAGCTTGAGGGCGGGTGATCAGCCCCAGCATTTT.

The rearrangement joins TRBV2 to TRBJ1-2; D not resolved. V lost 5 bases and J lost 5, with 12 bases in between. Germline CDR1 and CDR2: SNHLY and FYNNEI. There are 13 residues in the CDR3. This CDR3 reads CASSLFGVYGYTF. The DNA for the CDR3 is TGTGCCAGCAGTTTATTCGGGGTATATGGCTACACCTTC.

This clonotype was seen only a few times. The junction and the germline gene differ at one end; a read error may be behind it. V gene TRBV7-7 combines with J gene TRBJ2-7; D may be TRBD1 (6 bases). The CDR3 is made up of 14 amino acids. Germline assignment: CDR1 SSHAT and CDR2 FNYEAQ (reference sequence). The CDR3 loop reads CASSQGQGNYEQYF. In DNA, the CDR3 is TGTGCTAGCAGTCAGGGGCAGGGAAACTACGAGCAGTACTTC.

This clonotype was counted once. V and J are TRBV2 and TRBJ2-5; the match to TRBD2 covers 15 bases. In germline, CDR1 is SNHLY, CDR2 FYNNEI. The CDR3 loop spans 15 amino acids. Trimming removed 6 bases from V and 4 bases from J; junction bases left unmatched: 3. The CDR3 loop is CASREGLAGGETQYF. CDR3 DNA: TGTGCCAGCAGGGAGGGACTAGCGGGAGGAGAGACCCAGTACTTC.

This clonotype was detected only a few times. This rearrangement joins TRBV7-9 to TRBJ1-3; TRBD1 might be the D (6 bases). Germline CDR1 is SEHNR and CDR2 is FQNEAQ (reference sequence). Trimming took off 0 bases at V and 1 base at J, with 13 bases between the two ends. The CDR3 runs 17 residues. The CDR3 DNA is TGTGCCAGCAGCTTAGCCTACGGACAGTATTCTGGAAACACCATATATTTT. It is translated as CASSLAYGQYSGNTIYF.

This clonotype was seen repeatedly, ten times or more. The chain combines TRBV7-9 with TRBJ1-2; possibly TRBD1 for D (6 bases). Germline CDR1 reads SEHNR; CDR2 reads FQNEAQ (reference sequence). Trimming cost V 0 bases and J 4 bases, with 12 bases left between them. The CDR3 spans 15 residues. This CDR3 is CASSLAAGDGYGYTF. The DNA of the CDR3 is TGTGCCAGCAGCTTAGCAGCAGGGGACGGCTATGGCTACACCTTC.

Remarks on this clonotype: Being one base from a much bigger clone, this may be a read error. The chain is built from TRBV2 and TRBJ1-2; no clear D gene. Germline CDR1 reads SNHLY; CDR2 reads FYNNEI. The CDR3 spans 13 residues. The CDR3, as DNA: TGTGCCATCAGTGAAGCGGAGGGCTATGGCTACACCTTC. Protein sequence: CAISEAEGYGYTF.